This section outlines one T cell receptor beta chain sequence together with its context. The data were taken from a study of Graves' ophthalmopathy and Graves' hyperthyroidism. RNA transcripts were the source from which TCR beta CDR3 regions were amplified. The library came from an HTBI-primed first-round RT-PCR and a second-round multiplex PCR. TCRdb itself ran the multiplex PCR reads through MiXCR, one entry per CDR3 protein. In the table there are some 1.1 million distinct CDR3 sequences, about 40% of which are singletons. This clonotype was obtained from an adult man with Graves' hyperthyroidism. Sequences were obtained from peripheral blood or thyroid tissue (not recorded which).

CDR3 DNA: TGTGCCAGCAGCCACAGGGGGCAAGAAGCTTTCTTT. As protein: CASSHRGQEAFF. This chain links TRBV5-6 with TRBJ1-1; 9 bases fit TRBD1. The CDR3 has 12 residues. CDR1 and CDR2 (germline): SGHDT, YYEEEE. The V segment lost 4 bases and the J segment 8 bases; nucleotides outside the gene matches: 3.